Described below is a single T cell receptor (beta chain) sequence and its context. Its antigen is still unknown. Trimming took 4 bases from V and 5 from J; bases not matched to a gene: 9. The germline CDR1 and CDR2 sequences are SGHRS and YFSETQ. The CDR3 loop spans 15 amino acids. The data were taken from a study of T cell responses to AZD1222 COVID-19 vaccine. Whole-study results and caveats: Reportedly, nearly half the spike-specific TCRs target unmutated variant regions. Only 5 or 6 individuals given AZD1222 were seropositive at baseline. Donors skewed white British and female; clonal diversity was possibly underestimated.

The table came from immunoSEQ multiplex PCR; TCRdb's copy has only in-frame clones and leaves some out. The repertoire consists of 90,000 to 150,000 clones, with about 87% occurring once and the leading ten covering 4% to 6%. Source: peripheral blood, taken on day 0 of AZD1222 vaccination. The TCR comes from an adult in good health. V usage is TRBV5-1 and J usage is TRBJ1-2; 9 positions match TRBD1. The CDR3 sequence: CASSKNRGPVYGYTF. As DNA, the CDR3 is TGCGCCAGCAGCAAAAACAGGGGGCCCGTTTATGGCTACACCTTC.